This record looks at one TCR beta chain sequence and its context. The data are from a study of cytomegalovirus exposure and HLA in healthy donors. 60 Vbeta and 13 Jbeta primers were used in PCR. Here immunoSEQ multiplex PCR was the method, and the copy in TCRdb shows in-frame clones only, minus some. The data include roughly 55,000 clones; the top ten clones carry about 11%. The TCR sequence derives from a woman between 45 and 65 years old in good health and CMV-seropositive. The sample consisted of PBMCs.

The CDR3 coding sequence is TGCAGCGGGACTAGCGGGAGTACTGATGAGCAGTTCTTC. Protein sequence: CSGTSGSTDEQFF. The chain joins TRBV29-1 to TRBJ2-1; TRBD2 aligns across 13 bases. V trimming: 7 bases; J trimming: 8 bases; junction bases outside the gene matches: 5. The germline V gene encodes CDR1 SQVTM and CDR2 ANQGSEA. The CDR3 is made up of 13 amino acids.